The rows below give T cell receptor beta chains drawn from one sample of a study of blood T cell repertoires in COVID-19. Method: immunoSEQ multiplex PCR; TCRdb's copy keeps in-frame clones and lacks some. The sample lists 85,000 to 130,000 clones, about four fifths seen once, with about 27% in the top ten. The sample taken for sequencing was peripheral blood. Source of these receptors: a man aged 60 to 75 with acute or convalescent COVID-19. Each CDR3 is given without its conserved first and last residue.

J | V | CDR3
TRBJ1-1 | TRBV11-2 | ASSLGQPEAF
TRBJ2-1 | TRBV2 | ASTRASVGEQF
TRBJ2-5 | TRBV12-3/TRBV12-4 | ASSLTGKETQY
TRBJ1-5 | TRBV2 | ASSGGQRYQPQH
TRBJ2-3 | TRBV2 | ASSEALGSGTQY
TRBJ2-7 | TRBV5-4 | ASSKKAGSAYEQY
TRBJ2-2 | TRBV14 | ASSSLASSGELF
TRBJ2-6 | TRBV6-2/TRBV6-3 | ASSYRGFSGANVLT
TRBJ1-6 | TRBV7-2 | ASSLDSGRGQNSPLH
TRBJ2-1 | TRBV27 | ASSSPASSGYYNEQF
TRBJ2-7 | TRBV12-3/TRBV12-4 | ASSPSYEQY
TRBJ2-3 | TRBV29-1 | SVAPYRGTDTQY
TRBJ1-2 | TRBV24-1 | ATSDPGQGDGYT
TRBJ1-3 | TRBV7-8 | ASSQTGTGNTIY
TRBJ2-1 | TRBV19 | ASSILGRAGGEQF
TRBJ2-5 | TRBV5-1 | ASMVPGQETQY
TRBJ2-2 | TRBV29-1 | SVEVVAATGELF
TRBJ2-3 | TRBV4-2 | ASSQDTRASGRGADTQY
TRBJ1-3 | TRBV5-1 | ASRSTGVSGNTIY
TRBJ1-5 | TRBV6-1 | ASSENGVWQPQH
TRBJ1-1 | TRBV6-5 | ATDRKANTEAF
TRBJ2-5 | TRBV10-1 | ASLEGTDLGRETQY
TRBJ2-1 | TRBV10-1 | ASSGQYNEQF
TRBJ2-5 | TRBV30 | AWKTSGSETQY
TRBJ2-5 | TRBV5-1 | ASFLMPGQGETQY
TRBJ2-3 | TRBV10-2 | ASSESLAGTTDTQY
TRBJ2-5 | TRBV27 | ASSLSIFSQETQY
TRBJ2-5 | TRBV27 | ASRGWGLAGGETQY
TRBJ2-2 | TRBV4-3 | ASSQEGRGELF
TRBJ1-1 | TRBV6-6 | ASRLDTMNTEAF
TRBJ1-6 | TRBV9 | ASSVAVYSPLH
TRBJ2-7 | TRBV10-3 | AITDGTSLSYEQY
TRBJ2-1 | TRBV10-1 | ASSEGLAGVEEQF
TRBJ1-4 | TRBV18 | ASSLTGERNEKLF
TRBJ2-7 | TRBV7-8 | ASSLGGSRATYEQY
TRBJ2-7 | TRBV28 | ASRLLGQAYEQY
TRBJ1-4 | TRBV29-1 | SVGSGIANEKLF